These T cell receptor beta chains were read from a single sample in a study of blood T cell repertoires in COVID-19. The protocol was immunoSEQ multiplex PCR, while the TCRdb copy is restricted to in-frame clones and leaves out a portion. Among 250,000 or so clones listed, around 88% were seen once. Material for sequencing was PBMCs or T cells enriched from blood (not recorded which). All receptors derive from a woman aged 40 to 50 with acute COVID-19. CDR3s include the opening cysteine and the closing phenylalanine or tryptophan. D genes are given only for firm matches. The listing skips clone size in some rows; elsewhere it reads once, few, many or a size class.

>TRBJ1-5|TRBD1|.|TRBV4-3
TGCGCCAGCAGCCAAGATAGGGACAGGGGGTATCAGCCCCAGCATTTT
CASSQDRDRGYQPQHF
>TRBJ2-1|TRBD1|.|TRBV5-1
TGCGCCAGCAGCTCGGACAGGGCGCACAATGAGCAGTTCTTC
CASSSDRAHNEQFF
>TRBJ1-2|.|.|TRBV7-2
TGTGCCAGCAGCTTAGGCGGGATAGGGGGCTACACCTTC
CASSLGGIGGYTF
>TRBJ2-3|.|.|TRBV24-1
TGTGCCACCAGTGTGCGAGGGTTAAGCACAGATACGCAGTATTTT
CATSVRGLSTDTQYF
>TRBJ1-1|.|.|TRBV27
TGTGCCAGCAAAAAGTCGGGGTGGACTGAAGCTTTCTTT
CASKKSGWTEAFF
>TRBJ1-2|TRBD1|.|TRBV11-2
TGTGCCAGCAGCGCCGTAGGGGGCAACTATGGCTACACCTTC
CASSAVGGNYGYTF
>TRBJ2-2|.|.|TRBV19
TGTGCCAGTCTGAGGAGAGACACCGGGGAGCTGTTTTTT
CASLRRDTGELFF
>TRBJ1-1|.|.|TRBV12-3/TRBV12-4
TGTGCCAGCAGAGAAAACTTGATATTTGAAGCTTTCTTT
CASRENLIFEAFF
>TRBJ1-5|TRBD1|.|TRBV2
TGTGCCAGCAGTGGGGGACAGGGGTGGGACCAGCATTTT
CASSGGQGWDQHF
>TRBJ1-4|.|.|TRBV4-3
TGCGCCAGCAGCCAAGATGGGGAGGGTGTAGGTGAAAAACTGTTTTTT
CASSQDGEGVGEKLFF
>TRBJ1-4|.|.|TRBV5-1
TGCGCCAGCAGCTTGGACTTCAGGGGTGAAAAACTGTTTTTT
CASSLDFRGEKLFF
>TRBJ2-7|.|.|TRBV7-9
TGTGCCAGCAGCTCCCTTCAGTCGGAGCAGTACTTC
CASSSLQSEQYF
>TRBJ1-1|.|.|TRBV30
TGTGCCTGGAGGGGAAGGGGAGGGCTTAACACTGAAGCTTTCTTT
CAWRGRGGLNTEAFF
>TRBJ1-1|.|once|TRBV29-1
TGCAGCGTGGACAGTCGCATGAACACTGAAGCTTTCTTT
CSVDSRMNTEAFF
>TRBJ2-7|TRBD1|.|TRBV6-5
TGTGCCAGCAGGATACCGGGACAGCCGGGCTACGAGCAGTACTTC
CASRIPGQPGYEQYF
>TRBJ1-2|TRBD1|once|TRBV7-2
TGTGCCAGCAGCTTAGCGGGACAGTATGGCTACACCTTC
CASSLAGQYGYTF
>TRBJ1-1|.|many|TRBV5-4
TGTGCCAGCAGCCACCCGACAGGTTTAGGTGAAGCTTTCTTT
CASSHPTGLGEAFF
>TRBJ1-2|.|.|TRBV10-2
TGCGCCAGCAGTGGCGTCAGGGGATTGGAAAGGGATTATGGCTACACCTTC
CASSGVRGLERDYGYTF
>TRBJ2-1|TRBD2|.|TRBV7-2
TGTGCCAGCAGCTCCGGAGCGGGGTCCTACAATGAGCAGTTCTTC
CASSSGAGSYNEQFF
>TRBJ2-3|.|.|TRBV11-3
TGTGCCAGCAGCTTAGTAGCGGCTAGCACAGATACGCAGTATTTT
CASSLVAASTDTQYF
>TRBJ1-1|.|few|TRBV6-2/TRBV6-3
TGTGCCAGCAGTTACTCCGAGATAACGAACACTGAAGCTTTCTTT
CASSYSEITNTEAFF
>TRBJ1-4|.|.|TRBV6-5
TGTGCCAGCGGCAGGGGTGAGGAAAAACTGTTTTTT
CASGRGEEKLFF
>TRBJ2-1|TRBD2|.|TRBV18
TGTGCCAGCTCACTTCCATCAAGGACGGGACTAGTCTACAATGAGCAGTTCTTC
CASSLPSRTGLVYNEQFF
>TRBJ1-3|.|.|TRBV2
TGTGCCAGCAGCGCGGGGGAATCTGGAAACACCATATATTTT
CASSAGESGNTIYF
>TRBJ1-2|TRBD1|.|TRBV11-2
TGTGCCAGCAGCCCCCGGACAGGGTATGGCTACACCTTC
CASSPRTGYGYTF
>TRBJ1-2|.|.|TRBV5-1
TGCGCCAGCAGGGAACAGTCCGGTCCAACCAACGGCTACACCTTC
CASREQSGPTNGYTF
>TRBJ1-4|.|.|TRBV4-3
TGCGCCAGCAGCCAAGATCGTGGGACACCGGGAAAACTGTTTTTT
CASSQDRGTPGKLFF
>TRBJ2-1|TRBD2|.|TRBV9
TGTGCCAGCAGCCCCGCTAGCGGGTCCTACAATGAGCAGTTCTTC
CASSPASGSYNEQFF
>TRBJ2-5|.|.|TRBV10-3
TGTGCCATCAAGGTCCGGGATCGAGTTGAGACCCAGTACTTC
CAIKVRDRVETQYF
>TRBJ2-3|TRBD2|.|TRBV5-4
TGTGCCAGCAGCCCGGTCGGGAGGGCGGGAGGTACAGATACGCAGTATTTT
CASSPVGRAGGTDTQYF
>TRBJ1-1|TRBD1|.|TRBV7-2
TGTGCCAGCAGCTGGGACAGTACTGAAGCTTTCTTT
CASSWDSTEAFF
>TRBJ2-3|TRBD1|.|TRBV4-2
TGTGCCAGCAGCCAGCCCGAGACAGGGGTAGACGCAGATACGCAGTATTTT
CASSQPETGVDADTQYF